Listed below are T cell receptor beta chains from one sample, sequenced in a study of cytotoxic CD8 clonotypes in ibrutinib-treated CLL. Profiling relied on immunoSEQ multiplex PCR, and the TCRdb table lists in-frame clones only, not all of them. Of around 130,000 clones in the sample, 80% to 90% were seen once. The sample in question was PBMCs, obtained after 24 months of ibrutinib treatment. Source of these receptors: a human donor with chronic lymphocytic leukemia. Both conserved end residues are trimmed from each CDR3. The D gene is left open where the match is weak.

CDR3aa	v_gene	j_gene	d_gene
ASSLVAVTYEQY	TRBV7-2	TRBJ2-7	-
AWGAGTRGY	TRBV30	TRBJ2-3	-
ASSPRTGGSEQY	TRBV5-4	TRBJ2-7	TRBD1
ASSQGQGALYGYT	TRBV7-3	TRBJ1-2	TRBD1
ASRDNYGYT	TRBV6-9	TRBJ1-2	-
ASSSQGQGVPRYGYT	TRBV7-8	TRBJ1-2	TRBD1
ASDARTGGSSPLH	TRBV19	TRBJ1-6	TRBD1
ASSSNPYYEQY	TRBV11-2	TRBJ2-7	-
ASSLTPPTTEAF	TRBV7-3	TRBJ1-1	-
ASSLVPSGGANEQF	TRBV7-9	TRBJ2-1	TRBD2
ASSYRSEGGRKPQH	TRBV6-6	TRBJ1-5	-
ASTLRQSTNYGYT	TRBV5-4	TRBJ1-2	-
ASRHGNQETQY	TRBV27	TRBJ2-5	-
SVSIGQLNDEQY	TRBV29-1	TRBJ2-7	-
ASSADRWGEKLF	TRBV7-2	TRBJ1-4	TRBD1
ASLIRGSTEQY	TRBV5-5	TRBJ2-7	-
ASSSGAVYYGYT	TRBV5-4	TRBJ1-2	-
AWSAPRTGEPKEAGYT	TRBV30	TRBJ1-2	TRBD1
SVQGNYGYT	TRBV29-1	TRBJ1-2	-
ASKGTAAAKLF	TRBV2	TRBJ1-4	TRBD1
ASSRTGGFYEQY	TRBV28	TRBJ2-7	TRBD1
ASSTGQGFHEQY	TRBV5-1	TRBJ2-7	TRBD1
ASSSPPGFSSPTNEKLF	TRBV28	TRBJ1-4	-
ATSLTVGGYEQY	TRBV15	TRBJ2-7	-
ASSAQEGTEAF	TRBV5-1	TRBJ1-1	-
ASSPGTGTPYEQY	TRBV5-8	TRBJ2-7	TRBD1
ASRDTGGSKLEQY	TRBV6-1	TRBJ2-7	-
ASSQGLGLFNEAF	TRBV4-2	TRBJ1-1	-
ASSNPGGSYEQY	TRBV28	TRBJ2-7	TRBD1
ASSLQGYSNQPQH	TRBV18	TRBJ1-5	TRBD1
ASSPAAQTGAPSYEQY	TRBV18	TRBJ2-7	TRBD1
ASSQDPRKVWVSLF	TRBV4-1	TRBJ2-1	-
ASGPWSSPLH	TRBV7-2	TRBJ1-6	-
ASSSDTGEQF	TRBV7-2	TRBJ2-1	-
ASSRYFSGSEQF	TRBV7-2	TRBJ2-1	TRBD2
ASSLFGTAKKETQY	TRBV5-5	TRBJ2-5	TRBD1
ASSSYSGVLNYGYT	TRBV5-4	TRBJ1-2	-
ASSLTSGAADTQY	TRBV10-1	TRBJ2-3	TRBD2
ASSPLSNQPQH	TRBV18	TRBJ1-5	-
ASSQGASWDSSEQY	TRBV4-3	TRBJ2-7	-
AWSRGMNTEAF	TRBV30	TRBJ1-1	-
AWREGYGYT	TRBV30	TRBJ1-2	-
ASRTGGGTNEKLF	TRBV10-3	TRBJ1-4	TRBD1
ASSEYGVHPEAF	TRBV6-1	TRBJ1-1	-
ASSFRTGNQETQY	TRBV7-8	TRBJ2-5	TRBD1
ASSIGVRADYEQY	TRBV19	TRBJ2-7	-
SVDGGANLNYGYT	TRBV29-1	TRBJ1-2	-
ASKWTATNEKLF	TRBV2	TRBJ1-4	-
ASSLGQGDSPLH	TRBV5-4	TRBJ1-6	TRBD1
ASSLGLGDRV	TRBV7-8	TRBJ1-5	TRBD1
ATGTGPNTGELF	TRBV7-3	TRBJ2-2	TRBD1